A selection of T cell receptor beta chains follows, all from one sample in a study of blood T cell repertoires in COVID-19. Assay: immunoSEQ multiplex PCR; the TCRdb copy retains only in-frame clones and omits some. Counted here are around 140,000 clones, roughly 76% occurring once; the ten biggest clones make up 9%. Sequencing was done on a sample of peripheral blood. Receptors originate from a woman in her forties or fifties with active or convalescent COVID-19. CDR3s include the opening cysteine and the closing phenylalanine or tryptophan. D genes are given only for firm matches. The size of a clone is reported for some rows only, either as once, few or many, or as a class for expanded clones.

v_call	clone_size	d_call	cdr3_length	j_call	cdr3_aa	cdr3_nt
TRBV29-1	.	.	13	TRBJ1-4	CSVARGINEKLFF	TGCAGCGTTGCACGGGGTATTAATGAAAAACTGTTTTTT
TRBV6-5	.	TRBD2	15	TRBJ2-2	CASRSGGRYTGELFF	TGTGCCAGCAGAAGCGGGGGGCGTTACACCGGGGAGCTGTTTTTT
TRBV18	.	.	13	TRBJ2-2	CASSPLGTGELFF	TGTGCCAGCTCCCCTCTAGGCACCGGGGAGCTGTTTTTT
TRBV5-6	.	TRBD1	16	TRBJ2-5	CASSLETGGPQETQYF	TGTGCCAGCAGCTTGGAAACAGGGGGGCCCCAAGAGACCCAGTACTTC
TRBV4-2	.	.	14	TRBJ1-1	CASSQDGGRTEAFF	TGTGCCAGCAGCCAAGACGGGGGACGCACTGAAGCTTTCTTT
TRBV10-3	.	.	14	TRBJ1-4	CAISETATNEKLFF	TGTGCCATCAGTGAAACGGCAACTAATGAAAAACTGTTTTTT
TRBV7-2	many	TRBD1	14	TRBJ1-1	CASSLGTVNTEAFF	TGTGCCAGCAGCTTGGGGACAGTGAACACTGAAGCTTTCTTT
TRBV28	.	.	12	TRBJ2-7	CASRTGPYEQYF	TGTGCCAGCAGGACAGGACCCTACGAGCAGTACTTC
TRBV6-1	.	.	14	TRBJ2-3	CASSESTGPDTQYF	TGTGCCAGCAGTGAAAGTACAGGGCCAGATACGCAGTATTTT
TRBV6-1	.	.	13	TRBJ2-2	CASSEIATGELFF	TGTGCCAGCAGTGAAATAGCGACCGGGGAGCTGTTTTTT
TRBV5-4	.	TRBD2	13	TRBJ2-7	CASSFGGANEQYF	TGTGCCAGCAGCTTCGGGGGGGCCAACGAGCAGTACTTC
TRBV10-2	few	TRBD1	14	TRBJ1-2	CAIRRGTGDGGYTF	TGCGCCATCCGCAGGGGGACAGGGGACGGCGGCTACACCTTC
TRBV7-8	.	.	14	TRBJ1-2	CASSSNRENYGYTF	TGTGCCAGCAGCTCGAACAGGGAAAACTATGGCTACACCTTC
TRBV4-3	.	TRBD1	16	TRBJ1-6	CASSQDGGTGNSPLHF	TGCGCCAGCAGCCAAGATGGTGGGACAGGGAATTCACCCCTCCACTTT
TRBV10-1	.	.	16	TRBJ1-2	CASSETQGQLRYGYTF	TGCGCCAGCAGTGAGACTCAAGGACAGTTAAGATATGGCTACACCTTC
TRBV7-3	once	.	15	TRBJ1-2	CASSLGPGTNYGYTF	TGTGCCAGCAGCTTAGGCCCAGGGACTAACTATGGCTACACCTTC
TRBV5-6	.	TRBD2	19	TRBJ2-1	CASSVKLRVAGAQWNEQFF	TGTGCCAGCAGCGTTAAGTTAAGGGTAGCGGGAGCTCAATGGAATGAGCAGTTCTTC
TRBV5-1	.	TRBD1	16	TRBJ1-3	CASSLQGQGAGNTIYF	TGCGCCAGCAGCCTCCAGGGACAGGGAGCTGGAAACACCATATATTTT
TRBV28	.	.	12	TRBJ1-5	CASRRPNQPQHF	TGTGCCAGCAGGCGGCCAAATCAGCCCCAGCATTTT
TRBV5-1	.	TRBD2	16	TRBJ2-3	CASGPGAGGVTDTQYF	TGCGCCAGCGGGCCCGGAGCGGGAGGGGTCACAGATACGCAGTATTTT
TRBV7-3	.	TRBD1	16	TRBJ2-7	CASSLKAGRGPYEQYF	TGTGCCAGCAGCTTAAAAGCTGGCAGGGGGCCCTACGAGCAGTACTTC
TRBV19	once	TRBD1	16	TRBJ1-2	CASSGHRGRWNYGYTF	TGTGCCAGTAGTGGGCACAGGGGGCGGTGGAACTATGGCTACACCTTC
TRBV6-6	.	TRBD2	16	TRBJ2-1	CASSYGGLAGRREQFF	TGTGCCAGCAGTTACGGGGGACTAGCGGGGAGGCGTGAGCAGTTCTTC
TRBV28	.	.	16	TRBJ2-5	CASSFGGGVGEETQYF	TGTGCCAGCAGTTTCGGAGGGGGGGTTGGGGAGGAGACCCAGTACTTC
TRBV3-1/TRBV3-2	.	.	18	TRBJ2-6	CASSQTKQGLTGANVLTF	TGTGCCAGCAGCCAGACAAAACAGGGCCTGACTGGGGCCAACGTCCTGACTTTC
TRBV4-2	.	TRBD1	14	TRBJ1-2	CASSQLRDSYGYTF	TGTGCCAGCAGCCAACTCCGGGACAGCTATGGCTACACCTTC
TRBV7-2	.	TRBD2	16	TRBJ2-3	CASSLVGTSGTDTQYF	TGTGCCAGCAGCTTAGTCGGGACTAGCGGCACAGATACGCAGTATTTT
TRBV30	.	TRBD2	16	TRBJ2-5	CAWSASSGGLGETQYF	TGTGCCTGGAGTGCATCTAGCGGGGGGCTCGGGGAGACCCAGTACTTC
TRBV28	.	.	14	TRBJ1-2	CASSLSGGDGGYTF	TGTGCCAGCAGTTTATCCGGGGGGGACGGTGGCTACACCTTC
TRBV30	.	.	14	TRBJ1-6	CAWSEEVFNSPLHF	TGTGCCTGGAGTGAGGAGGTTTTTAATTCACCCCTCCACTTT
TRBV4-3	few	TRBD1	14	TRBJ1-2	CASSISQQGDGYTF	TGCGCCAGCAGCATCTCTCAACAGGGGGACGGCTACACCTTC
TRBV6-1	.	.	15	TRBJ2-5	CASSEAGGRRETQYF	TGTGCCAGCAGTGAAGCGGGGGGGCGGCGGGAGACCCAGTACTTC
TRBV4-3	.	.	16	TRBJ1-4	CASSQDWQGTNEKLFF	TGCGCCAGCAGCCAAGATTGGCAGGGTACTAATGAAAAACTGTTTTTT
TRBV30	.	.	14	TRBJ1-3	CAWSTEGSGNTIYF	TGTGCCTGGAGTACGGAGGGTTCCGGAAACACCATATATTTT
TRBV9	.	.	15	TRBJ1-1	CASSVSYGVNTEAFF	TGTGCCAGCAGCGTATCGTACGGAGTGAACACTGAAGCTTTCTTT
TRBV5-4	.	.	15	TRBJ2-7	CASSLDRSGSYEQYF	TGTGCCAGCAGCTTGGATCGGAGCGGGTCCTACGAGCAGTACTTC
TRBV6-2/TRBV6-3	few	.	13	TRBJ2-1	CASSYNPGNEQFF	TGTGCCAGCAGTTACAACCCAGGCAATGAGCAGTTCTTC